This passage covers 18 T cell receptor beta chains from one sample sequenced in a study of CD8 T cells in ankylosing spondylitis. Study-wide results and caveats: It appeared that ankylosing spondylitis blood was characterized by a TCR beta motif of 8 or 9 highly homologous variants.

TCRdb used MiXCR to reprocess the 5' RACE reads, holding one entry per CDR3 protein. The data hold about 500,000 distinct CDR3 sequences, with about 12% observed a single time. What these receptors recognize is not known. The source material was blood, either unsorted or a sorted T cell fraction (not recorded which). These receptors came from a male donor with ankylosing spondylitis.

V and J are TRBV6-1 and TRBJ2-4, with 9 bases matching TRBD2. The CDR3 sequence is 16 residues long. Germline V gene lookup returns CDR1 MNHNS and CDR2 SASEGT. Trimming at V came to 11 bases and at J to 1 base, leaving 12 bases not matched to a gene. The CDR3 region has the DNA TGTGCCTCCGCCTTGGGGAGCGGGAGGGCCAAAAACATTCAGTACTTC. Translation gives CASALGSGRAKNIQYF.

A remark on this clonotype: A much larger clone differs by one base, so this may be a read error. The missing conserved phenylalanine or tryptophan at the end of this CDR3 makes a read error likely. J is TRBJ2-1 and V is TRBV24-1, with TRBD2 matching 10 bases. J gave up 9 bases and V 5 bases, and 12 bases lay outside the gene matches. The CDR3 loop spans 16 amino acids. The germline CDR1 and CDR2 sequences are KGHDR and SFDVKD. The CDR3 loop reads CATSGPEASGSFEQFI. The CDR3 region has the DNA TGTGCCACCAGTGGACCCGAGGCTAGCGGGAGTTTTGAGCAGTTCATC.

This clonotype has only a few counts. The gene calls are TRBV15 and TRBJ1-2, with a tentative D call TRBD1 (5 bases). V was shortened by 0 bases and J by 8 bases, with 10 bases between the two germline ends. The V gene's germline CDR1 is LNHNV and CDR2 YYDKDF (reference sequence). The CDR3 is 13 amino acids. The CDR3 loop is CATSRDLRGGYTF. CDR3 DNA: TGTGCCACCAGCAGAGATTTGCGGGGCGGCTACACCTTC.

This clonotype was observed a few times. CDR3 in DNA: TGTGCCTTCGGGACAGGGAATTCACCCCTCCACTTT. As protein: CAFGTGNSPLHF. The J gene is TRBJ1-6, the V gene TRBV30; 9 bases fit TRBD1. The J segment lost 7 bases and the V segment lost 7 bases, leaving 2 bases of the junction unmatched. Germline V lookup: CDR1 GTSNPN, CDR2 SVGIG (reference sequence). The CDR3 has 12 amino acids.

The V and J genes are TRBV14 and TRBJ2-2, with D possibly being TRBD1 (6 bases). Germline loops: CDR1 SGHDN, CDR2 FVKESK. Trimming removed 0 bases from V and 7 bases from J, with 12 bases in between. The CDR3 sequence is 15 residues long. The CDR3 loop reads CASSQDFGGFGELFF. The CDR3 nucleotides read TGTGCCAGCAGCCAAGATTTTGGGGGCTTCGGGGAGCTGTTTTTT. Variable domain in full (rest from reference TRBV14 and TRBJ2-2): EAGVTQFPSHSVIEKGQTVTLRCDPISGHDNLYWYRRVMGKEIKFLLHFVKESKQDESGMPNNRFLAERTGGTYSTLKVQPAELEDSGVYFCASSQDFGGFGELFFGEGSRLTVL.

V is TRBV12-3 or TRBV12-4 and J is TRBJ1-6; D possibly corresponds to TRBD1 (5 bases). The CDR3 covers 17 residues. V lost 6 bases to trimming and J lost 0 bases, with 15 bases between them. For the CDR3, the DNA is TGTGCCAGCAGCTCACGGGGACCTACCTCCTATAATTCACCCCTCCACTTT. It encodes CASSSRGPTSYNSPLHF.

This clonotype showed up just a few times. The chain uses TRBV29-1 and TRBJ2-2; no clear D. Germline assignment: CDR1 SQVTM and CDR2 ANQGSEA. V lost 0 bases, J lost 6 bases, and 8 bases lay in between. CDR3 size: 13 residues. The CDR3, as DNA: TGCAGCGTTGAAGAAGATTCTCCCGGGGAGCTGTTTTTT. The encoded protein is CSVEEDSPGELFF.

This clonotype was counted ten times or more. DNA for the CDR3: TGTGCCACCAGCAAGGACTTCAGCTCCTACGAGCAGTACTTC. Amino acid sequence: CATSKDFSSYEQYF. The chain couples TRBV15 to TRBJ2-7, with D perhaps matching TRBD2 (5 bases). V shed 4 bases and J shed 0 bases, with 10 bases lying between them. The CDR3 totals 14 residues. Germline V gene lookup returns CDR1 LNHNV and CDR2 YYDKDF (reference sequence).

The chain uses TRBV4-2 and TRBJ2-5, with D perhaps TRBD2 (5 bases). The CDR3 has 15 residues. Germline values: CDR1 LGHNA, CDR2 YNFKEQ. V was clipped by 0 bases and J by 5 bases, with 13 bases between them. This chain's CDR3 is CASSQDLRDWETQYF. The DNA for the CDR3 is TGTGCCAGCAGCCAAGATTTACGGGATTGGGAGACCCAGTACTTC.

This clonotype appeared a few times. V is TRBV5-1 and J is TRBJ1-5; 8 bases match TRBD1. Germline V lookup: CDR1 SGHRS, CDR2 YFSETQ. This CDR3 contains 13 residues. The V gene end was trimmed by 4 bases and the J gene end by 8 bases; junction bases not matched to a gene: 5. The CDR3 DNA reads TGCGCCAGCAGCCCCAGGGGGCTTAAGCCCCAGCATTTT. Translating it yields CASSPRGLKPQHF.

The rearrangement links TRBV6-2 or TRBV6-3 to TRBJ1-2; D possibly corresponds to TRBD1 (5 bases). The CDR3 covers 14 residues. Deletions cut 6 bases from V and 3 bases from J, with 14 bases between. In germline, CDR1 is MNHEY, CDR2 SVGEGT. The CDR3 protein is CASSAGGGYYGYTF. For the CDR3, the DNA is TGTGCCAGCAGCGCCGGCGGGGGATACTATGGCTACACCTTC.

This clonotype was counted only a few times. The genes are TRBV15 and TRBJ1-5; D gene unclear. The CDR3 loop spans 16 amino acids. V was clipped by 0 bases and J by 8 bases, with 17 bases between them. Germline lookup yields CDR1 LNHNV and CDR2 YYDKDF (reference sequence). The CDR3 is CATSRDQSVGLEPQHF. The CDR3 region has the DNA TGTGCCACCAGCAGAGATCAGAGTGTGGGATTGGAGCCCCAGCATTTT.

This clonotype was observed a handful of times. V usage is TRBV11-3 and J usage is TRBJ1-4, with a possible D match to TRBD1 (5 bases). In germline, CDR1 is SGHNT, CDR2 YENEEA. Trimming stripped 3 bases from V and 2 bases from J, with 10 bases between. The length of the CDR3 is 15 residues. Written as DNA, the CDR3 is TGTGCCAGCAGCTTGAGGGGCATTACTAATGAAAAACTGTTTTTT. It specifies CASSLRGITNEKLFF.

The V gene is TRBV20-1, the J gene TRBJ2-5, with D unclear. V was cut by 5 bases and J by 9 bases, with 13 bases left in between. Germline V CDR1 and CDR2: DFQATT, SNEGSKA (reference sequence). The CDR3 contains 11 residues. The CDR3 reads CSADTNWAQYF. The CDR3 region has the DNA TGCAGTGCTGACACAAACTGGGCCCAGTACTTC.

This clonotype has just a few counts. The J gene is TRBJ2-1, the V gene TRBV12-3 or TRBV12-4, with D possibly TRBD2 on 6 matching bases. Trimming pared 6 bases from V and 7 bases from J, leaving 19 bases between. The CDR3 is made up of 15 amino acids. CDR3 protein: CASRRQTGGFNEQFF. In DNA form, the CDR3 reads TGTGCCAGCAGACGACAGACTGGGGGGTTTAATGAGCAGTTCTTC.

In its sample, this clonotype was seen many times. The CDR3 reads CASSLDLLDRTAPTEAFF. Here the CDR3 DNA reads TGTGCCAGCAGCTTGGACCTGTTAGACAGGACGGCACCCACTGAAGCTTTCTTT. This sequence joins TRBV5-6 and TRBJ1-1, with D possibly being TRBD1 (6 bases). Germline CDR1 and CDR2: SGHDT and YYEEEE. This CDR3 has 18 amino acids. Deletions cut 0 bases from V and 4 bases from J, with 22 bases between.

This clonotype showed up just a few times. This rearrangement joins TRBV20-1 to TRBJ2-3; no definite D call. The CDR3 contains 13 residues. V was pared by 4 bases and J by 9 bases, with 17 bases between. Germline assignment: CDR1 DFQATT and CDR2 SNEGSKA (reference sequence). CDR3: CSATDPTQITQYF. CDR3 DNA sequence: TGCAGTGCTACGGACCCCACCCAGATAACGCAGTATTTT.

This clonotype was found a few times. The rearrangement joins TRBV18 to TRBJ1-1, with a weak D call TRBD1 (6 bases). V was shortened by 5 bases and J by 7 bases, with 11 bases between the two germline ends. This CDR3 has 12 residues. Germline V CDR1 and CDR2: KGHSH, LQKENI. The CDR3 sequence is CASSLQGLEAFF. The CDR3 bases are TGTGCCAGCTCATTACAGGGCCTTGAAGCTTTCTTT.